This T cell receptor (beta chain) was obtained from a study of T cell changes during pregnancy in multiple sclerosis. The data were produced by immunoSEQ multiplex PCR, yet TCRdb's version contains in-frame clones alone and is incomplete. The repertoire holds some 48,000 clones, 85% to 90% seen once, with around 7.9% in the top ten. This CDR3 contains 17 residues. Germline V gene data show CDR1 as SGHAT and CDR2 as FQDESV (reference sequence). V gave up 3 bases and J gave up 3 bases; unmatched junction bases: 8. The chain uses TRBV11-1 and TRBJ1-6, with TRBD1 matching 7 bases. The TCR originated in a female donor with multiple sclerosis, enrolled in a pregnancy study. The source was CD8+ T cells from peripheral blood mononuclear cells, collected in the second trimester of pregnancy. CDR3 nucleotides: TGTGCCAGCAGCTTGGGTGAGGGGGCGTACTATAATTCACCCCTCCACTTT. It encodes CASSLGEGAYYNSPLHF. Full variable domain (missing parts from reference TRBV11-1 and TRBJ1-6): EAEVAQSPRYKITEKSQAVAFWCDPISGHATLYWYRQILGQGPELLVQFQDESVVDDSQLPKDRFSAERLKGVDSTLKIQPAELGDSAMYLCASSLGEGAYYNSPLHFGNGTRLTVT.